Listed below are T cell receptor beta chains from one sample, sequenced in a study of T cell responses to AZD1222 COVID-19 vaccine. Clones were read by immunoSEQ multiplex PCR, and TCRdb kept only the in-frame ones, dropping some. The sample holds some 120,000 clones, approximately 93% seen once. Source: peripheral blood, taken on day 0 of AZD1222 vaccination. The receptors stem from an adult in good health. Both conserved end residues are part of each CDR3. D genes are given only for firm matches. Clone size, where shown, is once, few, many, or a class for clones that have expanded.

DNA,CDR3,V,size,J,D
TGTGCCAGCAGCCCCCGGGACACCTCCTACAATGAGCAGTTCTTC,CASSPRDTSYNEQFF,TRBV7-3,NA,TRBJ2-1,NA
TGTGCCAGCAGTTCCGGACAGCCCTACGAGCAGTACTTC,CASSSGQPYEQYF,TRBV27,NA,TRBJ2-7,NA
TGTGCCAGTAGTATAAAACGCGGGGGGGCCTCGAACACCGGGGAGCTGTTTTTT,CASSIKRGGASNTGELFF,TRBV19,NA,TRBJ2-2,TRBD2
TGTGCCAGTAGTTTCAGGAACACTGAAGCTTTCTTT,CASSFRNTEAFF,TRBV19,NA,TRBJ1-1,NA
TGTGCCAGCAGTCGCCCCAGCGGGGGGGCGTCGTCCTACAATGAGCAGTTCTTC,CASSRPSGGASSYNEQFF,TRBV28,few,TRBJ2-1,TRBD2
TGTGCCAGCAGTGTAGCGGGGGAAGATACGCAGTATTTT,CASSVAGEDTQYF,TRBV6-4,many,TRBJ2-3,TRBD2
TGTGCCATCAGTGACCGGGACAGGGGGACGGAGACCCAGTACTTC,CAISDRDRGTETQYF,TRBV10-3,NA,TRBJ2-5,TRBD1
TGTGCCAGCAGCCCCTCAACCGTTTCTATGCTCGAGCAGTACTTC,CASSPSTVSMLEQYF,TRBV6-5,NA,TRBJ2-7,NA
TGTGCCAGCAGCCCCCGCCGGGGGGTGCCACAAGAGACCCAGTACTTC,CASSPRRGVPQETQYF,TRBV2,NA,TRBJ2-5,TRBD2
TGTGCCAGCAGCGTGACTCGGCAGGGGAAGGATGGCTACACCTTC,CASSVTRQGKDGYTF,TRBV9,NA,TRBJ1-2,NA
TGTGCCAGCAACCCCGCGACAGGGGGCTTCGAGCAGTACTTC,CASNPATGGFEQYF,TRBV25-1,NA,TRBJ2-7,TRBD1
TGCGCCAGCAGCTTACAAACAGTGAACACTGAAGCTTTCTTT,CASSLQTVNTEAFF,TRBV5-1,NA,TRBJ1-1,NA
TGTGCCAGCAGCTTAGGACAAGGCGGGGCAGGGAGCTCCTACGAGCAGTACTTC,CASSLGQGGAGSSYEQYF,TRBV7-9,NA,TRBJ2-7,NA
TGTGCCACCAGCAGAGGAAACACCATATATTTT,CATSRGNTIYF,TRBV15,NA,TRBJ1-3,NA
TGTGCCACCAGTGCCGCGGGGGGCAACACCGGGGAGCTGTTTTTT,CATSAAGGNTGELFF,TRBV24-1,NA,TRBJ2-2,TRBD2
TGTGCCAGCAGTTTACAGGGGAAAGAGACCCAGTACTTC,CASSLQGKETQYF,TRBV12-3/TRBV12-4,NA,TRBJ2-5,NA
TGTGCCACAACCCGGGGGCTGGATGAAAAACTGTTTTTT,CATTRGLDEKLFF,TRBV5-4,once,TRBJ1-4,NA
TGTGCCTGGAGTGGGAGGGGAAGTTGGAATTCACCCCTCCACTTT,CAWSGRGSWNSPLHF,TRBV30,NA,TRBJ1-6,NA
TGTGCCACCGCAGGTAGTTCAGGGATCCGGACAGATACGCAGTATTTT,CATAGSSGIRTDTQYF,TRBV7-2,NA,TRBJ2-3,NA
TGTGCCAGCAGCCTACAGGGACTTGGGGCCAACGTCCTGACTTTC,CASSLQGLGANVLTF,TRBV7-3,NA,TRBJ2-6,NA